Included here is one T cell receptor beta chain sequence, with context. Its target is not known. Template switching added a universal primer site; cDNA carried unique molecular identifiers. In TCRdb, the 5' RACE reads were re-called with MiXCR into one record per CDR3 protein. The data contain about 530,000 distinct CDR3 sequences, about 22% of them seen just once; the ten biggest clones take up 0.45% to 0.5%. The data are from a study of identical twins. Study-wide results and caveats: Whereas memory repertoires showed no such difference, abundant cord blood beta clonotypes carried fewer insertions. Modelling approaches yielded underestimates of out-of-frame TCR alpha sharing between monozygotic twins.

V shed 1 base and J shed 5 bases, with 12 bases lying between them. CDR1 SGHKS and CDR2 YYEKEE come from the germline V gene (reference sequence). The CDR3 length is 14 residues. The same sample was also used in a study of yellow fever vaccine responses in identical twins.

The V gene is TRBV5-5, the J gene TRBJ1-2, with TRBD1 as a possible D gene (5 bases). The specimen sequenced was CD4+ T cells sorted from blood. This clonotype was obtained from a woman aged 18-29 years in good health. The CDR3 DNA reads as TGTGCCAGCAGCTTGAGACAGTTATCTTATGGCTACACCTTC. Its protein product is CASSLRQLSYGYTF.